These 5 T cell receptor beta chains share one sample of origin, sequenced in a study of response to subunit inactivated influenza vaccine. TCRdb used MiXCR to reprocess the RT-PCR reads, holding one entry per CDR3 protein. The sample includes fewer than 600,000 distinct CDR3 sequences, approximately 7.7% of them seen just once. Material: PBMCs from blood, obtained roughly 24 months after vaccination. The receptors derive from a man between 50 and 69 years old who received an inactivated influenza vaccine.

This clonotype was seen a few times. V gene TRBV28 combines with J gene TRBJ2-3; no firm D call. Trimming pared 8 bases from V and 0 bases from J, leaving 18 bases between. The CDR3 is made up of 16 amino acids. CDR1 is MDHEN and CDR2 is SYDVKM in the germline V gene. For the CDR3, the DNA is TGTGCCAGCCCACCCGTTTCGGTCTCTAGCACAGATACGCAGTATTTT. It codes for CASPPVSVSSTDTQYF. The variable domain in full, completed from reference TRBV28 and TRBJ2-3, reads DVKVTQSSRYLVKRTGEKVFLECVQDMDHENMFWYRQDPGLGLRLIYFSYDVKMKEKGDIPEGYSVSREKKERFSLILESASTNQTSMYLCASPPVSVSSTDTQYFGPGTRLTVL.

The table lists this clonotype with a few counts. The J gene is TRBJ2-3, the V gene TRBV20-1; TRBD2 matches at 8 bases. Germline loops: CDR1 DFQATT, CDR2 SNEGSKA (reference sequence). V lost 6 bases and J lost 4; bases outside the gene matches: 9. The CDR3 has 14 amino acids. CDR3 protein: CSAMIAGRADTQYF. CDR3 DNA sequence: TGCAGTGCCATGATAGCGGGGAGGGCAGATACGCAGTATTTT.

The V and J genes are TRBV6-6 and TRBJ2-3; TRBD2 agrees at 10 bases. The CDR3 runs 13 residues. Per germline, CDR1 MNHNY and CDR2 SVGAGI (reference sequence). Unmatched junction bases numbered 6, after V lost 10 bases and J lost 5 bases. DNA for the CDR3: TGTGCCACCAGCGGGGGGGAGGTAGATACGCAGTATTTT. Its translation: CATSGGEVDTQYF.

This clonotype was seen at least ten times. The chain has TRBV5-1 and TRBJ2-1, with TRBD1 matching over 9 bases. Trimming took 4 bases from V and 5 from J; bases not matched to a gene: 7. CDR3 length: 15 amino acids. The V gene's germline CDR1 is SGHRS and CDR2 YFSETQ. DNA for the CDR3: TGCGCCAGCAGCATTTCGACAGGGGGGCACAATGAGCAGTTCTTC. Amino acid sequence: CASSISTGGHNEQFF.

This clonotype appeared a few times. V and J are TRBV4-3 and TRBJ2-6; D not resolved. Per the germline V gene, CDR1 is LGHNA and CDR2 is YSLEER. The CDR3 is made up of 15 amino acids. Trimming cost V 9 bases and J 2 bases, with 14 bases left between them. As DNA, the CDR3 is TGCGCCAGTGGAAGCTGGGGTACTGGGGCCAACGTCCTGACTTTC. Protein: CASGSWGTGANVLTF.